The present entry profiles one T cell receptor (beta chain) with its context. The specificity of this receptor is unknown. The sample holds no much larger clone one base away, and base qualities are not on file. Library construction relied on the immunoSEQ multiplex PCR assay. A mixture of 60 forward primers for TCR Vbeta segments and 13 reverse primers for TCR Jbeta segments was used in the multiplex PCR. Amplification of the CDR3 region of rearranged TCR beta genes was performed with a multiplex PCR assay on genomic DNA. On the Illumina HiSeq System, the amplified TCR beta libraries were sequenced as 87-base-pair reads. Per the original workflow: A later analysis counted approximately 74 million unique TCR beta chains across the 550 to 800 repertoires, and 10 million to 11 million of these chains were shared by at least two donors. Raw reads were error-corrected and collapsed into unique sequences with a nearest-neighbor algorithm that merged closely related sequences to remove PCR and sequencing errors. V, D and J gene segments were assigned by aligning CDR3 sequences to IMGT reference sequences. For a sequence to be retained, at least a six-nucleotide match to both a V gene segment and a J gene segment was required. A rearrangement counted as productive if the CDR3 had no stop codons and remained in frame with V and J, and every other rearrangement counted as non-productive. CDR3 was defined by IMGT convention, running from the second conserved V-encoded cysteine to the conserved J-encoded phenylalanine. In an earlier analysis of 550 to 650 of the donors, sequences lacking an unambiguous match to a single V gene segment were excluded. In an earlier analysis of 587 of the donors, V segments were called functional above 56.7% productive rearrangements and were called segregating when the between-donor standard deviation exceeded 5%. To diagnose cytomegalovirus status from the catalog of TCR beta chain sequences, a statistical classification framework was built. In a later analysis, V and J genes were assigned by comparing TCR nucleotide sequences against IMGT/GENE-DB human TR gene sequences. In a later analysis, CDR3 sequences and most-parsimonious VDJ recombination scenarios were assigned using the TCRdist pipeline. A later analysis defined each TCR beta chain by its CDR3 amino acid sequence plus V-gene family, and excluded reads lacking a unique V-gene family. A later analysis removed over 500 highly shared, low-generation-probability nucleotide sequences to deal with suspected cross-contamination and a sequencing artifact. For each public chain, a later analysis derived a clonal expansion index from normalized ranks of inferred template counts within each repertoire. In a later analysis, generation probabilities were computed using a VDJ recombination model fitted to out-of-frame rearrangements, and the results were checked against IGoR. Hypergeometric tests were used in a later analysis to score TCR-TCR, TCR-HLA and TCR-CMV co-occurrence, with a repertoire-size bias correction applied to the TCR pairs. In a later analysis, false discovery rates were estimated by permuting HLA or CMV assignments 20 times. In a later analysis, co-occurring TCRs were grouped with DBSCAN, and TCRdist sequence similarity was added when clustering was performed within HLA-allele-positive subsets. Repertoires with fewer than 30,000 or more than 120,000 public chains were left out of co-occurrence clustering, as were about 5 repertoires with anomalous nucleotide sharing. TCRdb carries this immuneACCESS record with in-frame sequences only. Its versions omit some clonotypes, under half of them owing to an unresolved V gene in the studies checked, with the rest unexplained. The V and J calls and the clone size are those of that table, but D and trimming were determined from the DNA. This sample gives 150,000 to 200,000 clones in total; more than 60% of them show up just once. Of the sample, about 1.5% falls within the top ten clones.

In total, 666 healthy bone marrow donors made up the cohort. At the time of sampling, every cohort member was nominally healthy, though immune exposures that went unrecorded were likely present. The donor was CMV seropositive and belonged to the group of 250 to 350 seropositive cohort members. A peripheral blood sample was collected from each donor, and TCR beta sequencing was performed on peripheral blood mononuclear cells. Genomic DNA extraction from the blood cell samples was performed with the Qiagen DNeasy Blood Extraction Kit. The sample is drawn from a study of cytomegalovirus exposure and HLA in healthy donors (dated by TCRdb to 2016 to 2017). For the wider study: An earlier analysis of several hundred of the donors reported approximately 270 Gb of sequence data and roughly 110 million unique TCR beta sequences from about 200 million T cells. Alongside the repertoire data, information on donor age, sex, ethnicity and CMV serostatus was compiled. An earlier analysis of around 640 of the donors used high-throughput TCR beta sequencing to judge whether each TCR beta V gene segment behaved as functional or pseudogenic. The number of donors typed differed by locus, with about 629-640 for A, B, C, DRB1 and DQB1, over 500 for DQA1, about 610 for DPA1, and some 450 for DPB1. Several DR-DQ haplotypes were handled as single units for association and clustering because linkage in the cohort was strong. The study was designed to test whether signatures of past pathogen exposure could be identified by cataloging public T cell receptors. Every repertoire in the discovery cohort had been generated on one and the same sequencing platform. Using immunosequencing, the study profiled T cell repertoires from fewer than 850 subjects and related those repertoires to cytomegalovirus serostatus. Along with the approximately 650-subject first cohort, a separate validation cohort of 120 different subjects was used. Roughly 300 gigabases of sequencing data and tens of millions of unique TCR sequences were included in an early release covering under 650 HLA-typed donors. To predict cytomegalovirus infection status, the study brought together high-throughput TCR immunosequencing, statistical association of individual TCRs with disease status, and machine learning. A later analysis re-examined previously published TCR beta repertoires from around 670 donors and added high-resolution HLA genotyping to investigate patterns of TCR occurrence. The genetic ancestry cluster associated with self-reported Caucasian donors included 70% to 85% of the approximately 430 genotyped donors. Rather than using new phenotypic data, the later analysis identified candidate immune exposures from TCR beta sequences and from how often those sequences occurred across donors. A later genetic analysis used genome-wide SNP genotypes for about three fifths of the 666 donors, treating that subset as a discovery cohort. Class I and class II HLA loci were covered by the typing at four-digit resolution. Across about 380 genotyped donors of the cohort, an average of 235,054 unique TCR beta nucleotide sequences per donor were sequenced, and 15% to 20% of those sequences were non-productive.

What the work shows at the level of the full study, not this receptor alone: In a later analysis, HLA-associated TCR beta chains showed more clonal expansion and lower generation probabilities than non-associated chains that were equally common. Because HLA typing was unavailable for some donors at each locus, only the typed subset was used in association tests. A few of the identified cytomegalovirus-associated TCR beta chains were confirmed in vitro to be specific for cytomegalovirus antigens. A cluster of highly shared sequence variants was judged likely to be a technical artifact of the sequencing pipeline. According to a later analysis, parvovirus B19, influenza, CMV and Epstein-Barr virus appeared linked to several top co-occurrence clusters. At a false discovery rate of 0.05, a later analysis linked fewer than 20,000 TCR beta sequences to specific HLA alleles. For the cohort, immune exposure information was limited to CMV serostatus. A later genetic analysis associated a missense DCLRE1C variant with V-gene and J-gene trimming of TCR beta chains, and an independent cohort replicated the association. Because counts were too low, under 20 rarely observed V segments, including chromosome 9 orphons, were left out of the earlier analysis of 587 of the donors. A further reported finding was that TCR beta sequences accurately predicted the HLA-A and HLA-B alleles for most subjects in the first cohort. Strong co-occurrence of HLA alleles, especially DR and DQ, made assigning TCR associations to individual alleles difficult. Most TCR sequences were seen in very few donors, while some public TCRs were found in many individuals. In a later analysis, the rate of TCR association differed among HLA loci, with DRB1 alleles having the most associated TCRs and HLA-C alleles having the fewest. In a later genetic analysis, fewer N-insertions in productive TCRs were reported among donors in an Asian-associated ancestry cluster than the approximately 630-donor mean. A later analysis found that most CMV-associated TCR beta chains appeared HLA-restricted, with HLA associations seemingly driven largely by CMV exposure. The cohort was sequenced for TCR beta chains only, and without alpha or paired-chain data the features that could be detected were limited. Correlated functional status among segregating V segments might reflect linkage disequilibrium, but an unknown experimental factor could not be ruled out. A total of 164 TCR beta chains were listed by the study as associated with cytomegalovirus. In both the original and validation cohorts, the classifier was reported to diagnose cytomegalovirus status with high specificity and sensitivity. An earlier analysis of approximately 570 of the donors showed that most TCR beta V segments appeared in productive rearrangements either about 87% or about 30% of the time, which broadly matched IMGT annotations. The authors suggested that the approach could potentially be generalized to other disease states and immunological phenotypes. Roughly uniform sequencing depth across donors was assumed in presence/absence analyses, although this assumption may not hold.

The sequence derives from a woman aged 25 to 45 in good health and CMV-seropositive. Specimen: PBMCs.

In nucleotide form, the sequence is TGTGCCTGGAGTGGGGCAGGGCTAGGCGAAAAACTGTTTTTT. The translation is CAWSGAGLGEKLFF. The sequence links TRBV30 to TRBJ1-4; possibly the D gene is TRBD1, per 5 matching bases. Including the terminal cysteine and phenylalanine, the CDR3 comprises 14 residues. Only the CDR3 DNA is retained, 42 bases long and in frame from the first base. V and J are truncated by 1 base and 8 bases respectively, leaving an intervening sequence of 14 bases. CDR1 and CDR2 are drawn from the germline V gene (reference sequence): GTSNPN, SVGIG. When the CDR3 is completed using the reference TRBV30 and TRBJ1-4 genes on either side, the full variable domain is SQTIHQWPATLVQPVGSPLSLECTVEGTSNPNLYWYRQAAGRGLQLLFYSVGIGQISSEVPQNLSASRPQDRQFILSSKKLLLSDSGFYLCAWSGAGLGEKLFFGSGTQLSVL.